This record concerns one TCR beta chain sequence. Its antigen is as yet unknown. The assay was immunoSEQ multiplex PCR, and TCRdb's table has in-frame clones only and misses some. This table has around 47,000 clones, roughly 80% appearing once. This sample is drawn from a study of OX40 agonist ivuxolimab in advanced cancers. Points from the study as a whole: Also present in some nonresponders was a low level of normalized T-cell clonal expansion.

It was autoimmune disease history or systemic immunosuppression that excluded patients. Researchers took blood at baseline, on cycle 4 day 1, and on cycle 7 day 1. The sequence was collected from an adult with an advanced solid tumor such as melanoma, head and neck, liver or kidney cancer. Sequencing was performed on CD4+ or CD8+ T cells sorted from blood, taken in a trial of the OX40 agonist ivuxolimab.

Written as DNA, the CDR3 is TGCGCCAGCAGCTCTACAGGGACCACATCCTACGAGCAGTACTTC. This translates into CASSSTGTTSYEQYF. The chain has TRBV5-1 and TRBJ2-7, with D perhaps TRBD1 (6 bases). Germline lookup yields CDR1 SGHRS and CDR2 YFSETQ. V was shortened by 3 bases and J by 1 base, with 14 bases between the two germline ends. The CDR3 loop spans 15 amino acids.